Each of the 13 T cell receptor beta chains below was sequenced from the same sample in a study of CD8 T cells in Susac syndrome. The RNA, roughly 0.45 to 1 ug, was put through reverse transcription using random hexamers. MiXCR, applied by TCRdb to the immunoSEQ multiplex PCR reads, yields one record per CDR3 protein. Counted here are 200,000 to 300,000 distinct CDR3 sequences, over 85% occurring once; the ten biggest clones make up 0.065% to 0.075%. Sequenced material: CD4+ T cells from PBMCs. Every receptor here comes from a human donor with multiple sclerosis.

This rearrangement joins TRBV24-1 to TRBJ1-2, with TRBD1 matching over 7 bases. The V gene end was trimmed by 2 bases and the J gene end by 5 bases; junction bases not matched to a gene: 1. The CDR3 totals 13 residues. In germline, CDR1 is KGHDR, CDR2 SFDVKD. The CDR3 nucleotides read TGTGCCACCAGTGATTCCAGGGGGTATGGCTACACCTTC. This sequence encodes CATSDSRGYGYTF.

This chain connects TRBV20-1 to TRBJ1-4; TRBD1 agrees at 7 bases. Germline CDR1 and CDR2: DFQATT and SNEGSKA (reference sequence). The CDR3 spans 13 residues. V gave up 2 bases and J gave up 7 bases; unmatched junction bases: 4. The DNA for the CDR3 is TGCAGTGCTAGACAGGGGGTTTTTGAAAAACTGTTTTTT. Protein product: CSARQGVFEKLFF.

V and J are TRBV12-3 or TRBV12-4 and TRBJ2-7; 7 bases agree with TRBD1. After removal of 3 bases from V and 3 bases from J, the junction contained 2 bases not matched to a gene. CDR3 length: 13 amino acids. The CDR3 DNA reads as TGTGCCAGCAGTTTTCAGGGGGTCTACGAGCAGTACTTC. Amino acids: CASSFQGVYEQYF.

This clonotype turned up a few times. This chain joins TRBV13 and TRBJ2-5; TRBD2 is a possible D gene (5 bases). Trimming stripped 0 bases from V and 3 bases from J, with 5 bases between. Per the germline V gene, CDR1 is PRHDT and CDR2 is FYEKMQ (reference sequence). The CDR3 runs to 13 residues. CDR3 nucleotide sequence: TGTGCCAGCAGCTTAGGACTAGAAGAGACCCAGTACTTC. It codes for CASSLGLEETQYF.

The gene calls are TRBV9 and TRBJ2-7; a possible D gene is TRBD2 (5 bases). The CDR3 sequence is 15 residues long. Trimming removed 0 bases from V and 0 bases from J, with 10 bases in between. Germline CDR1 reads SGDLS; CDR2 reads YYNGEE. The CDR3 region has the DNA TGTGCCAGCAGCGTAGCCCGCCGGGGCTCCTACGAGCAGTACGTC. Translated: CASSVARRGSYEQYV.

This chain connects TRBV6-6 to TRBJ1-6; unclear D gene. The V and J ends lost 7 bases and 6 bases respectively, with 19 bases between them. CDR3 size: 16 residues. The germline V gene encodes CDR1 MNHNY and CDR2 SVGAGI (reference sequence). The CDR3 nucleotides are TGTGCCAGCACCCCAATGAAAGGGCAGATTAATTCACCCCTCCACTTT. This translates into CASTPMKGQINSPLHF.

CDR3 in DNA: TGTGCCAGCAGCCCGCCTTGGACAATGACGACAGATACGCAGTATTTT. Protein product: CASSPPWTMTTDTQYF. V gene TRBV6-1 combines with J gene TRBJ2-3; tentative D call: TRBD1 (5 bases). Germline lookup yields CDR1 MNHNS and CDR2 SASEGT. CDR3 length: 16 amino acids. V was pared by 6 bases and J by 3 bases, with 19 bases between.

This chain links TRBV6-4 with TRBJ1-1; D is uncertain. The CDR3 sequence is 13 residues long. The V end was cut by 6 bases, the J end by 3 bases, with 11 bases between. The V gene's germline CDR1 is MRHNA and CDR2 SNTAGT. CDR3 sequence (DNA): TGTGCCAGCAGCCCCCGGGGTCACACTGAAGCTTTCTTT. This translates into CASSPRGHTEAFF.

The gene calls are TRBV5-6 and TRBJ1-2; no firm D call. V lost 0 bases and J 9 bases, leaving 15 bases between the germline ends. In germline, CDR1 is SGHDT, CDR2 YYEEEE. This CDR3 is 14 amino acids long. CDR3 residues: CASSLGRPTLSYTF. The CDR3 DNA reads TGTGCCAGCAGCTTGGGGAGGCCAACCCTGAGCTACACCTTC.

This chain links TRBV7-9 with TRBJ2-5; a possible D gene is TRBD2 (6 bases). V was cut by 1 base and J by 4 bases, with 10 bases left in between. The germline V gene has CDR1 SEHNR and CDR2 FQNEAQ (reference sequence). The CDR3 consists of 14 residues. Written as DNA, the CDR3 is TGTGCCAGCAGCTTAGGCGGCGGGACAGAGACCCAGTACTTC. Its translation: CASSLGGGTETQYF. Using reference TRBV7-9 and TRBJ2-5 for the parts outside the CDR3, the full variable domain is DTGVSQNPRHKITKRGQNVTFRCDPISEHNRLYWYRQTLGQGPEFLTYFQNEAQLEKSRLLSDRFSAERPKGSFSTLEIQRTEQGDSAMYLCASSLGGGTETQYFGPGTRLLVL.

This clonotype showed up just once. The V and J genes are TRBV7-9 and TRBJ2-1; D is possibly TRBD1 or TRBD2 (7 bases each). Germline lookup yields CDR1 SEHNR and CDR2 FQNEAQ (reference sequence). Trimming cost V 4 bases and J 13 bases, with 23 bases left between them. This CDR3 region has 15 residues. The CDR3 DNA reads as TGTGCCAGCAGCTCAACAGGGGCTAGCGGCAATAAACAGTTCTTC. Protein: CASSSTGASGNKQFF.

This chain connects TRBV5-6 to TRBJ1-1, with 7 bases lining up with TRBD1. The CDR3 sequence is 17 residues long. Germline lookup yields CDR1 SGHDT and CDR2 YYEEEE. Trimming removed 2 bases from V and 0 bases from J; junction bases left unmatched: 10. The CDR3 DNA follows: TGTGCCAGCAGCTTCAGGGGGGCTTCTCTTCTGAACACTGAAGCTTTCTTT. Residues: CASSFRGASLLNTEAFF. The variable domain in full, with the rest retrieved from reference TRBV5-6 and TRBJ1-1, is DAGVTQSPTHLIKTRGQQVTLRCSPKSGHDTVSWYQQALGQGPQFIFQYYEEEERQRGNFPDRFSGHQFPNYSSELNVNALLLGDSALYLCASSFRGASLLNTEAFFGQGTRLTVV.

The sample holds a few counts of this clonotype. This chain joins TRBV28 and TRBJ2-7, with 13 bases aligning to TRBD2. The germline gives CDR1 MDHEN, CDR2 SYDVKM. With 4 bases clipped from V and 3 bases from J, the junction kept 6 bases outside the gene matches. The CDR3 is 16 amino acids. The CDR3 DNA sequence: TGTGCCAGCAGTTCGCCCTGGACTAGCGGGAGCTACGAGCAGTACGTC. It translates to CASSSPWTSGSYEQYV.